These T cell receptor beta chains were read from a single sample in a study of blood T cell repertoires in COVID-19. Produced via immunoSEQ multiplex PCR; TCRdb's table is partial and in-frame only. The table includes around 90,000 clones, around four fifths detected once. The source material was peripheral blood. The receptors here all came from a woman between 70 and 85 years old with active or convalescent COVID-19. CDR3s include the opening cysteine and the closing phenylalanine or tryptophan. The order of the fields is V gene, D gene, clone size, J gene, CDR3 protein, CDR3 DNA. The D gene is left open where the match is weak. The size of a clone is reported for some rows only, either as once, few or many, or as a class for expanded clones.

v_call: TRBV29-1
d_call: NA
clone_size: NA
j_call: TRBJ1-2
cdr3_aa: CSVDLNYGYTF
cdr3_nt: TGCAGCGTTGATCTGAACTATGGCTACACCTTC

v_call: TRBV5-1
d_call: TRBD2
clone_size: NA
j_call: TRBJ2-3
cdr3_aa: CASSPSGDLPDTQYF
cdr3_nt: TGCGCCAGCAGCCCTAGCGGGGATCTCCCAGATACGCAGTATTTT

v_call: TRBV5-4
d_call: TRBD1
clone_size: once
j_call: TRBJ2-3
cdr3_aa: CASSANSPGQGGDTQYF
cdr3_nt: TGTGCCAGCAGCGCAAATTCACCGGGACAGGGAGGAGATACGCAGTATTTT

v_call: TRBV7-7
d_call: NA
clone_size: NA
j_call: TRBJ2-5
cdr3_aa: CASSLLRGETQYF
cdr3_nt: TGTGCTAGCAGCCTGCTCAGAGGGGAGACCCAGTACTTC

v_call: TRBV7-2
d_call: NA
clone_size: NA
j_call: TRBJ2-7
cdr3_aa: CASSQYTGEQYF
cdr3_nt: TGTGCCAGCAGCCAATATACGGGCGAGCAGTACTTC

v_call: TRBV29-1
d_call: TRBD1
clone_size: NA
j_call: TRBJ1-3
cdr3_aa: CSVGTGGNTIYF
cdr3_nt: TGCAGCGTGGGGACAGGAGGAAACACCATATATTTT

v_call: TRBV28
d_call: TRBD1
clone_size: NA
j_call: TRBJ2-7
cdr3_aa: CASSRQGSAYEQYF
cdr3_nt: TGTGCCAGCAGCCGACAGGGGAGCGCCTACGAGCAGTACTTC

v_call: TRBV6-1
d_call: NA
clone_size: NA
j_call: TRBJ1-5
cdr3_aa: CASSDKAKGNNQPQHF
cdr3_nt: TGTGCCAGCAGTGATAAGGCAAAGGGGAACAATCAGCCCCAGCATTTT

v_call: TRBV18
d_call: TRBD1
clone_size: NA
j_call: TRBJ2-7
cdr3_aa: CASSPFSRTGSYEQYF
cdr3_nt: TGTGCCAGCTCACCATTTTCTAGGACAGGGTCCTACGAGCAGTACTTC

v_call: TRBV4-3
d_call: NA
clone_size: NA
j_call: TRBJ1-4
cdr3_aa: CASSQMGGEKLFF
cdr3_nt: TGCGCCAGCAGTCAGATGGGAGGGGAAAAACTGTTTTTT

v_call: TRBV9
d_call: TRBD1
clone_size: NA
j_call: TRBJ2-5
cdr3_aa: CASSSGQGAPRETQYF
cdr3_nt: TGTGCCAGCAGCTCAGGACAGGGGGCACCGAGGGAGACCCAGTACTTC

v_call: TRBV5-6
d_call: NA
clone_size: NA
j_call: TRBJ1-2
cdr3_aa: CASSSTETLNYGYTF
cdr3_nt: TGTGCCAGCAGCTCAACTGAAACGCTTAACTATGGCTACACCTTC

v_call: TRBV6-5
d_call: TRBD1
clone_size: NA
j_call: TRBJ1-6
cdr3_aa: CASSYSTGGNSPLHF
cdr3_nt: TGTGCCAGCAGTTACTCGACAGGGGGGAATTCACCCCTCCACTTT

v_call: TRBV7-2
d_call: NA
clone_size: NA
j_call: TRBJ1-2
cdr3_aa: CASSLAGGDGYTF
cdr3_nt: TGTGCCAGCAGCTTAGCTGGGGGCGATGGCTACACCTTC

v_call: TRBV6-2/TRBV6-3
d_call: NA
clone_size: NA
j_call: TRBJ2-1
cdr3_aa: CASSPTDISYSYNEQFF
cdr3_nt: TGTGCCAGCAGCCCTACGGACATATCTTACTCCTACAATGAGCAGTTCTTC

v_call: TRBV18
d_call: TRBD1
clone_size: once
j_call: TRBJ1-5
cdr3_aa: CASSLSRQGSIPYQPQHF
cdr3_nt: TGTGCCAGCTCACTCTCGAGACAGGGGTCTATTCCGTATCAGCCCCAGCATTTT

v_call: TRBV19
d_call: NA
clone_size: NA
j_call: TRBJ1-5
cdr3_aa: CASAYRELLNQPQHF
cdr3_nt: TGTGCCAGCGCTTACAGGGAATTATTAAATCAGCCCCAGCATTTT

v_call: TRBV4-1
d_call: NA
clone_size: few
j_call: TRBJ1-2
cdr3_aa: CASSQAAAVTPIYGYTF
cdr3_nt: TGCGCCAGCAGCCAAGCCGCCGCTGTGACACCCATCTATGGCTACACCTTC

v_call: TRBV3-1/TRBV3-2
d_call: TRBD2
clone_size: NA
j_call: TRBJ2-5
cdr3_aa: CASSQGQGLAGGRGETQYF
cdr3_nt: TGTGCCAGCAGCCAAGGCCAGGGCCTAGCGGGGGGCCGGGGAGAGACCCAGTACTTC

v_call: TRBV28
d_call: NA
clone_size: NA
j_call: TRBJ1-2
cdr3_aa: CASTGQGHDYGYTF
cdr3_nt: TGTGCCAGCACAGGGCAGGGGCATGACTATGGCTACACCTTC

v_call: TRBV27
d_call: NA
clone_size: NA
j_call: TRBJ1-1
cdr3_aa: CASSSRPNTEAFF
cdr3_nt: TGTGCCAGCAGTTCGCGTCCGAACACTGAAGCTTTCTTT

v_call: TRBV5-4
d_call: NA
clone_size: NA
j_call: TRBJ1-2
cdr3_aa: CASSWASAPDYGYTF
cdr3_nt: TGTGCCAGCAGCTGGGCCTCGGCCCCAGACTATGGCTACACCTTC

v_call: TRBV5-1
d_call: NA
clone_size: few
j_call: TRBJ1-5
cdr3_aa: CASSLDPVNQPQHF
cdr3_nt: TGCGCCAGCAGCTTGGACCCGGTTAATCAGCCCCAGCATTTT

v_call: TRBV7-2
d_call: TRBD1
clone_size: NA
j_call: TRBJ1-2
cdr3_aa: CASSPDRDFYGYTF
cdr3_nt: TGTGCCAGCAGCCCAGACAGGGACTTTTATGGCTACACCTTC

v_call: TRBV4-1
d_call: TRBD2
clone_size: few
j_call: TRBJ2-2
cdr3_aa: CASSQVTSGANTGELFF
cdr3_nt: TGCGCCAGCAGCCAGGTCACTAGCGGGGCGAACACCGGGGAGCTGTTTTTT

v_call: TRBV6-2/TRBV6-3
d_call: TRBD1
clone_size: once
j_call: TRBJ2-5
cdr3_aa: CASSYSLPGQQETQYF
cdr3_nt: TGTGCCAGCAGCTATAGCCTACCGGGACAGCAAGAGACCCAGTACTTC

v_call: TRBV11-3
d_call: NA
clone_size: few
j_call: TRBJ2-2
cdr3_aa: CASSSSNTGELFF
cdr3_nt: TGTGCCAGCAGCTCGAGCAACACCGGGGAGCTGTTTTTT

v_call: TRBV14
d_call: NA
clone_size: once
j_call: TRBJ2-7
cdr3_aa: CASSPNLQTHYEQYF
cdr3_nt: TGTGCCAGCAGCCCTAACTTGCAAACCCACTACGAGCAGTACTTC

v_call: TRBV7-6
d_call: NA
clone_size: once
j_call: TRBJ1-5
cdr3_aa: CASSLGRGDQPQHF
cdr3_nt: TGTGCCAGCAGCTTAGGCAGGGGAGATCAGCCCCAGCATTTT